This TCR beta chain was found in a study of cytomegalovirus exposure and HLA in healthy donors. CDR3 length equals 15 residues. Trimming took 7 bases from V and 0 from J, leaving 13 bases between them. The V gene's germline CDR1 is LNHDA and CDR2 SQIVND (reference sequence). As regards this clone: Its antigen remains unidentified.

The PCR made use of 60 Vbeta and 13 Jbeta primers. Libraries were prepared by immunoSEQ multiplex PCR; TCRdb keeps only in-frame clonotypes and omits some of them. The profile covers about 220,000 clones, with approximately 80% appearing a single time and 0.71% taken by the ten largest. Study-wide results and caveats: Many donors shared some public TCRs, even though most TCR sequences were rare. Later analysis revealed greater clonal expansion in HLA-associated TCR beta chains than in equally common others.

This rearrangement joins TRBV19 to TRBJ1-5, with TRBD1 as a possible D gene (5 bases). The material sequenced was PBMCs. The clonotype originates from a boy younger than 10 in good health and CMV-seronegative. The chain's CDR3 is CASTPTAYSNQPQHF. The CDR3 DNA follows: TGTGCCAGTACCCCGACAGCTTATAGCAATCAGCCCCAGCATTTT.